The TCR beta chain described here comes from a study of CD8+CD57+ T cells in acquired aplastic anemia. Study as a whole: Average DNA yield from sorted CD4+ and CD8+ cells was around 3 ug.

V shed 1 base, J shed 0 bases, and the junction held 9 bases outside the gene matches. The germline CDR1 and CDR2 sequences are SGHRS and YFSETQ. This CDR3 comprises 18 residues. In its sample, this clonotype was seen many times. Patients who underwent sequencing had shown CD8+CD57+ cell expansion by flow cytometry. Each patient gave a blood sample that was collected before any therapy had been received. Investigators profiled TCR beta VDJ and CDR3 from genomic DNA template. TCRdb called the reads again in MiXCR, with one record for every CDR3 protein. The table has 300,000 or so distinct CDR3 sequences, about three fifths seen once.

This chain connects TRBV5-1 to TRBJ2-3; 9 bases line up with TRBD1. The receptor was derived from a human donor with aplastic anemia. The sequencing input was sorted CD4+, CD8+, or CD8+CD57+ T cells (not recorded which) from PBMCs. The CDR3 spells CASSLKPQGAFSTDTQYF. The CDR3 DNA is TGCGCCAGCAGCTTGAAACCACAGGGGGCGTTTAGCACAGATACGCAGTATTTT.